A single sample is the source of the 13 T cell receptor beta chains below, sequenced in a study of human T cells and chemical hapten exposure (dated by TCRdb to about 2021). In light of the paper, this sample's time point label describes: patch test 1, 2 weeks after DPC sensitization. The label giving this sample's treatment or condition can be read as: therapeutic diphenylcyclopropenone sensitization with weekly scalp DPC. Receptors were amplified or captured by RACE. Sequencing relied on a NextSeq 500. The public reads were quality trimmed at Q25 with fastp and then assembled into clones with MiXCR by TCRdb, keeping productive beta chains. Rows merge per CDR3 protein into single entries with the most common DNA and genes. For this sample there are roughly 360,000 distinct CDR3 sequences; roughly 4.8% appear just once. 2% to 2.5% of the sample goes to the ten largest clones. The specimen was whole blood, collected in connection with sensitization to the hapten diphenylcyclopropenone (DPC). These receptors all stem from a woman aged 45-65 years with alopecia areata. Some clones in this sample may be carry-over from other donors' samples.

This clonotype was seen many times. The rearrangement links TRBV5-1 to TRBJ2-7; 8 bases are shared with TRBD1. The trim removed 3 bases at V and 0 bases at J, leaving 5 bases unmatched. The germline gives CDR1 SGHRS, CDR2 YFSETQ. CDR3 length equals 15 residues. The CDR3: CASSSRQGTSYEQYF. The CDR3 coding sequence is TGCGCCAGCAGCTCTAGACAGGGGACCTCCTACGAGCAGTACTTC.

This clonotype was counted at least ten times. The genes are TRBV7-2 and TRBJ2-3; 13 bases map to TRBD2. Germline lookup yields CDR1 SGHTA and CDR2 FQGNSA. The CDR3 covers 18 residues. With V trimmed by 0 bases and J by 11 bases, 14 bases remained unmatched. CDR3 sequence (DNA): TGTGCCAGCAGCTTAGCGCCCACCGGGACTAGCGGGGCCGGCGGGCAGTATTTT. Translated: CASSLAPTGTSGAGGQYF.

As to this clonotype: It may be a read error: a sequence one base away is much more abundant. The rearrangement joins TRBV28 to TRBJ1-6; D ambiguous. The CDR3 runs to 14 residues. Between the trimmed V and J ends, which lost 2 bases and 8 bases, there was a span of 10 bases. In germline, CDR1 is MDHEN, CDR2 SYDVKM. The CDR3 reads CASSLKQRDSPLHF. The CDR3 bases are TGTGCCAGCAGTTTAAAACAGCGCGATTCACCCCTCCACTTT.

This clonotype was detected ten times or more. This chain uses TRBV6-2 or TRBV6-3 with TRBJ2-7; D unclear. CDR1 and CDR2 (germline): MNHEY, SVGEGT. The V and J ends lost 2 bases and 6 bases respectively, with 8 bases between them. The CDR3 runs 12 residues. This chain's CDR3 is CASSYREGEQYF. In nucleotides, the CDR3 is TGTGCCAGCAGTTACAGGGAAGGCGAGCAGTACTTC.

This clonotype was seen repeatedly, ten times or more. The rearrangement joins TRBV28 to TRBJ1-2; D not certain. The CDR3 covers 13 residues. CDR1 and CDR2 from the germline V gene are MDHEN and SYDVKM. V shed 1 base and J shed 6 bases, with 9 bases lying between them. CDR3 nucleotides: TGTGCCAGCAGTTTATACTGGGGAGATGGCTACACCTTC. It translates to CASSLYWGDGYTF.

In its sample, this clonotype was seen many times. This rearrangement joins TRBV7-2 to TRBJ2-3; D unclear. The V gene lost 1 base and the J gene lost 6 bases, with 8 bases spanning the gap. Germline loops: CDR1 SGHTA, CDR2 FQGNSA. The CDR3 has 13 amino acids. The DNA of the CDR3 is TGTGCCAGCAGCTTAGGAAAAGCGGATACGCAGTATTTT. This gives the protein CASSLGKADTQYF.

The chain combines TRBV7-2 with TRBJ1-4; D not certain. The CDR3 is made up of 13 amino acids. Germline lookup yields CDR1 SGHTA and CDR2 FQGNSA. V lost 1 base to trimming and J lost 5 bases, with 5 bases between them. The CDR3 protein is CASSLDPNEKLFF. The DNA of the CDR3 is TGTGCCAGCAGCTTAGACCCGAATGAAAAACTGTTTTTT.

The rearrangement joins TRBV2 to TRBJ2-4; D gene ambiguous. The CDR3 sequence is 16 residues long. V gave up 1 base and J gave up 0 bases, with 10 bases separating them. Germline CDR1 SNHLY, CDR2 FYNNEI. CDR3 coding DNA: TGTGCCAGCAGTGAAGGGATAGGATTAGCCAAAAACATTCAGTACTTC. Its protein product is CASSEGIGLAKNIQYF.

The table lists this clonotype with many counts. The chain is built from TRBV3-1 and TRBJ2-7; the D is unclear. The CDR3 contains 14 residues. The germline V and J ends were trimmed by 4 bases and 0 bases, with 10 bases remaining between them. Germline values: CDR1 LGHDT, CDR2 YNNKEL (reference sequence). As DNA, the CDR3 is TGTGCCAGCAGCCCCTCAGCAGGCTCCTACGAGCAGTACTTC. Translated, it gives CASSPSAGSYEQYF.

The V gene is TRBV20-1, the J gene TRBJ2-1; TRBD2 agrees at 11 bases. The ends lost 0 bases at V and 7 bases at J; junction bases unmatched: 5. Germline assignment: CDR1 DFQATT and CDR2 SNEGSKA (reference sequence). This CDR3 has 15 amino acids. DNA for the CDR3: TGCAGTGCTAGAGAGGAACTAGCGGGAGTAAATGAGCAGTTCTTC. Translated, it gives CSAREELAGVNEQFF.

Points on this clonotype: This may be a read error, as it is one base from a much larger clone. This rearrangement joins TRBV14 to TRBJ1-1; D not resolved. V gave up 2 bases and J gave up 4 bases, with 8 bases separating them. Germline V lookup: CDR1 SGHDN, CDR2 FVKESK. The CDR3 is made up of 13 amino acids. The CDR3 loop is CASSQSMATEAFF. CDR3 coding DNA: TGTGCCAGCAGCCAAAGTATGGCCACTGAAGCTTTCTTT. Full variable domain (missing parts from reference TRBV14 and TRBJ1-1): EAGVTQFPSHSVIEKGQTVTLRCDPISGHDNLYWYRRVMGKEIKFLLHFVKESKQDESGMPNNRFLAERTGGTYSTLKVQPAELEDSGVYFCASSQSMATEAFFGQGTRLTVV.

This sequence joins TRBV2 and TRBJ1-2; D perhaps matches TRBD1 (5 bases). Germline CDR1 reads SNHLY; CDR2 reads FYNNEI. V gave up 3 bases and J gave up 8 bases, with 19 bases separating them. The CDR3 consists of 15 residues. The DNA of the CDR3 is TGTGCCAGCAGTGATACCCGGGGGTCTGCTAACGGCTACACCTTC. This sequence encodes CASSDTRGSANGYTF.

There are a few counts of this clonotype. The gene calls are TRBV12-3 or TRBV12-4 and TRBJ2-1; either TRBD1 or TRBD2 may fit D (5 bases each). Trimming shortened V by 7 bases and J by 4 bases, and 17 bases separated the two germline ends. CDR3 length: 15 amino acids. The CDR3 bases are TGTGCCAGCACCGCAGGAGGACACCAGTACAATGAGCAGTTCTTC. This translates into CASTAGGHQYNEQFF.